Each of the 16 T cell receptor beta chains below was sequenced from the same sample in a study of shared clonotypes between healthy human individuals. Assay used: immunoSEQ multiplex PCR; TCRdb lists only in-frame clones, some missing. In the table there are hundreds of thousands of clones, about three quarters of which are singletons. Source material: memory CD4+ T cells sorted from blood. Stated subset: CD45RA-negative fraction. The source of these receptors is a woman aged 25 to 39 in good health.

J is TRBJ2-7 and V is TRBV5-6, with a possible D match to TRBD1 (5 bases). Germline V CDR1 and CDR2: SGHDT, YYEEEE. Trimming removed 3 bases at V and 9 bases at J, with 13 bases between. The CDR3 consists of 12 residues. CDR3 coding DNA: TGTGCCAGCAGCTGGAATCAGGGTTTGCAGTACTTC. It specifies CASSWNQGLQYF.

The chain uses TRBV19 and TRBJ2-1; D not certain. Trimming removed 5 bases at V and 0 bases at J, with 11 bases between. The CDR3 extends over 15 amino acids. Germline CDR1 is LNHDA and CDR2 is SQIVND (reference sequence). The CDR3 DNA follows: TGTGCCAGTAGTGTTACTGTTATCTCCTACAATGAGCAGTTCTTC. Translated: CASSVTVISYNEQFF.

This clone has only a few counts. This chain joins TRBV6-1 and TRBJ1-2, with 7 bases that match TRBD1. There are 13 residues in the CDR3. The germline V gene has CDR1 MNHNS and CDR2 SASEGT. The V and J ends lost 6 bases and 3 bases, in that order; junction bases with no gene match: 4. The CDR3 reads CASSRQGDYGYTF. CDR3 in DNA: TGTGCCAGCAGCAGACAGGGAGACTATGGCTACACCTTC.

The chain links TRBV28 to TRBJ1-2, with TRBD1 identical over 7 bases. From germline, CDR1 is MDHEN and CDR2 SYDVKM. The CDR3 is 17 amino acids. Trimming took 4 bases from V and 0 from J; bases not matched to a gene: 11. The CDR3 DNA sequence: TGTGCCAGCAGTTCCTCTCCGGGACAGAACGCTAACTATGGCTACACCTTC. It yields the protein CASSSSPGQNANYGYTF.

This clone came up a few times. The same CDR3 arises from other DNA sequences in this sample as well. The rearrangement uses TRBV29-1 and TRBJ1-1; D unclear. V was trimmed by 4 bases and J by 2 bases, leaving 8 bases between them. The CDR3 is 12 residues long. Germline CDR1 SQVTM, CDR2 ANQGSEA. The CDR3 coding sequence is TGCAGCGTTGTAGGCGGCAACACTGAAGCTTTCTTT. Translated, it gives CSVVGGNTEAFF.

The J gene is TRBJ2-3, the V gene TRBV29-1; tentative D call: TRBD1 (5 bases). V lost 6 bases and J 2 bases, leaving 12 bases between the germline ends. The CDR3 covers 13 residues. The germline CDR1 and CDR2 sequences are SQVTM and ANQGSEA. CDR3 residues: CSVSLDNTDTQYF. In nucleotides, the CDR3 is TGCAGCGTGAGCTTGGACAACACAGATACGCAGTATTTT.

The chain combines TRBV5-1 with TRBJ1-1; D remains unclear. The germline CDR1 and CDR2 sequences are SGHRS and YFSETQ. V lost 0 bases and J 1 base, leaving 10 bases between the germline ends. This CDR3 is 15 amino acids long. CDR3: CASSLVLVRNTEAFF. The CDR3 nucleotides are TGCGCCAGCAGCTTGGTATTGGTAAGGAACACTGAAGCTTTCTTT.

This clone turned up a few times. CDR3 nucleotide sequence: TGTGCCAGCAGTTTACTCGCTGAAAAACTGTTTTTT. Encoded protein: CASSLLAEKLFF. This chain links TRBV27 with TRBJ1-4, with D unclear. V lost 2 bases to trimming and J lost 7 bases, with 5 bases between them. The CDR3 covers 12 residues. Germline CDR1 is MNHEY and CDR2 is SMNVEV (reference sequence).

This clone was recorded a few times. This rearrangement joins TRBV4-1 to TRBJ1-4; D is unclear. The ends were cut back, 6 bases at V and 5 bases at J, with 19 bases in the middle. Germline V gene data show CDR1 as MGHRA and CDR2 as YSYEKL. The CDR3 sequence is 16 residues long. The CDR3 DNA reads as TGCGCCAGCAGGGCCCCCGGGAGGGCGGGGAATGAAAAACTGTTTTTT. It translates to CASRAPGRAGNEKLFF.

The genes are TRBV27 and TRBJ2-3; 12 bases are a match to TRBD2. Germline-derived CDR1 and CDR2 are MNHEY and SMNVEV (reference sequence). CDR3 size: 16 residues. V trimming: 4 bases; J trimming: 5 bases; junction bases outside the gene matches: 7. CDR3 protein: CASSSAPGLAGDTQYF. CDR3 bases: TGTGCCAGCAGTTCGGCACCGGGACTAGCGGGAGATACGCAGTATTTT.

The V and J genes are TRBV29-1 and TRBJ2-7, with 12 bases identical to TRBD2. Germline V CDR1 and CDR2: SQVTM, ANQGSEA. The CDR3 runs 14 residues. V trimming: 4 bases; J trimming: 2 bases; junction bases outside the gene matches: 3. CDR3 region: CSVGTSGNTYEQYF. CDR3 sequence (DNA): TGCAGCGTTGGGACTAGCGGGAACACCTACGAGCAGTACTTC.

The CDR3 reads CASSARGARETQYF. DNA of the CDR3: TGTGCCAGCAGCGCGCGGGGGGCTCGGGAGACCCAGTACTTC. The rearrangement links TRBV7-2 to TRBJ2-5, with 8 bases aligning to TRBD2. This CDR3 contains 14 residues. CDR1 and CDR2 (germline): SGHTA, FQGNSA. The ends lost 5 bases at V and 5 bases at J; junction bases unmatched: 7.

This clone was seen only a few times. The chain couples TRBV5-6 to TRBJ2-1; D might be TRBD1 or TRBD2, each matching 7 bases. V lost 2 bases, J lost 10 bases, and 19 bases lay in between. Germline V gene data show CDR1 as SGHDT and CDR2 as YYEEEE. CDR3 length equals 15 residues. The chain's CDR3 is CASSFGEGAYGEQFF. The CDR3 nucleotides are TGTGCCAGCAGCTTTGGGGAGGGGGCCTACGGGGAGCAGTTCTTC.

A note on this clone: This could be a read error, since a much larger clone is one nucleotide away. The sample carries other DNA sequences with the same CDR3. The chain joins TRBV5-6 to TRBJ1-1; D unresolved. CDR1 SGHDT and CDR2 YYEEEE come from the germline V gene. This CDR3 has 14 amino acids. Trimming pared 1 base from V and 0 bases from J, leaving 7 bases between. The CDR3 DNA reads as TGTGCCAGCAGCTTGCTTGGGGTGAACACTGAAGCTTTCTTT. It codes for CASSLLGVNTEAFF.

The chain has TRBV7-6 and TRBJ2-1; D uncertain. The germline V and J ends were trimmed by 0 bases and 6 bases, with 3 bases remaining between them. The germline CDR1 and CDR2 sequences are SGHVS and FNYEAQ. The CDR3 has 12 amino acids. The chain's CDR3 is CASSLAPNEQFF. In DNA form, the CDR3 reads TGTGCCAGCAGCTTAGCACCCAATGAGCAGTTCTTC.

This clone was detected only once. This rearrangement joins TRBV11-3 to TRBJ2-6, with D uncertain. The germline V gene encodes CDR1 SGHNT and CDR2 YENEEA. The CDR3 length is 15 residues. Trimming removed 5 bases at V and 2 bases at J, with 10 bases between. Here the CDR3 DNA reads TGTGCCAGCAGCCCTGGGCCGCCTGGGGCCAACGTCCTGACTTTC. This encodes CASSPGPPGANVLTF. The whole variable domain, filled in from reference TRBV11-3 and TRBJ2-6, reads EAGVVQSPRYKIIEKKQPVAFWCNPISGHNTLYWYLQNLGQGPELLIRYENEEAVDDSQLPKDRFSAERLKGVDSTLKIQPAELGDSAVYLCASSPGPPGANVLTFGAGSRLTVL.